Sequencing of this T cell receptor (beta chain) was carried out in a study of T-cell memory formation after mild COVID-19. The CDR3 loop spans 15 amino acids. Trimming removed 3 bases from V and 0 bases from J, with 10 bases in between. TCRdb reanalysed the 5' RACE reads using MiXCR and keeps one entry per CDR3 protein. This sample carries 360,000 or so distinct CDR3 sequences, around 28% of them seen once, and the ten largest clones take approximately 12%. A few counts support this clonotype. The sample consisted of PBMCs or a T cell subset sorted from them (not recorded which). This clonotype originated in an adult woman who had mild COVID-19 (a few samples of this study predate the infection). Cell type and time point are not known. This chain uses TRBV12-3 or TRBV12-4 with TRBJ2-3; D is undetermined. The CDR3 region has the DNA TGTGCCAGCAGTTTTCTGGAGAGAAGCACAGATACGCAGTATTTT. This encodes CASSFLERSTDTQYF.